A single sample is the source of the 24 T cell receptor beta chains below, sequenced in a study of T cells after yellow fever vaccination. In TCRdb, the 5' RACE reads were re-called with MiXCR into one record per CDR3 protein. The sample shows 300,000 to 400,000 distinct CDR3 sequences, approximately 12% of them seen only once. The sample consisted of CD4+ T cells sorted from PBMCs, taken 45 days after the yellow fever booster vaccination. The source of these receptors is a man aged 18 to 29 who received the YFV17D yellow fever vaccine.

CDR3 amino acids: CAISVDRTSNTGELFF. The DNA of the CDR3 is TGTGCCATCAGTGTAGACAGGACTTCGAACACCGGGGAGCTGTTTTTT. The chain employs TRBV10-3 and TRBJ2-2; maybe TRBD1 (6 bases). Germline lookup yields CDR1 ENHRY and CDR2 SYGVKD. V was clipped by 4 bases and J by 0 bases, with 12 bases between them. The CDR3 has 16 residues.

The chain recombines TRBV20-1 with TRBJ2-2; D is possibly TRBD1 (5 bases). CDR3 length: 14 amino acids. V gave up 3 bases and J gave up 0 bases, with 8 bases separating them. Germline lookup yields CDR1 DFQATT and CDR2 SNEGSKA (reference sequence). This CDR3 is CSASARANTGELFF. The CDR3 coding sequence is TGCAGTGCTAGTGCCAGGGCGAACACCGGGGAGCTGTTTTTT.

The chain recombines TRBV20-1 with TRBJ1-5, with a tentative D call TRBD1 (5 bases). The germline gives CDR1 DFQATT, CDR2 SNEGSKA (reference sequence). The V end lost 3 bases, the J end lost 5 bases, and 14 bases lay between the germline ends. This CDR3 region has 14 residues. The CDR3 coding sequence is TGCAGTGCTAGGGGGCTGGGGGGGGATCAGCCCCAGCATTTT. Translation: CSARGLGGDQPQHF.

This clonotype has a count of ten or more. V is TRBV5-5 and J is TRBJ2-7, with TRBD2 matching over 9 bases. Germline V gene lookup returns CDR1 SGHKS and CDR2 YYEKEE (reference sequence). The CDR3 has 15 amino acids. J lost 4 bases, V lost 7 bases, and 12 bases had no gene match. In nucleotides, the CDR3 is TGTGCCAGCGAAAGGACTAGCGCCGAAAAATACGAGCAGTACTTC. Its protein is CASERTSAEKYEQYF.

The V gene is TRBV7-6, the J gene TRBJ1-1; D gene unclear. The germline V gene encodes CDR1 SGHVS and CDR2 FNYEAQ. The CDR3 totals 15 residues. V was trimmed by 0 bases and J by 0 bases, leaving 8 bases between them. The CDR3 nucleotides read TGTGCCAGCAGCTTAGCCCGGCACCTGAACACTGAAGCTTTCTTT. Amino acid sequence: CASSLARHLNTEAFF.

This clonotype occurred many times. The chain employs TRBV7-2 and TRBJ2-2; D unclear. CDR1 and CDR2 (germline): SGHTA, FQGNSA. V was shortened by 5 bases and J by 1 base, with 11 bases between the two germline ends. CDR3 length: 15 residues. CDR3 residues: CASSPISWNTGELFF. The CDR3 DNA follows: TGTGCCAGCAGCCCCATATCCTGGAACACCGGGGAGCTGTTTTTT.

The J gene is TRBJ2-7, the V gene TRBV7-2, with D uncertain. CDR3 length: 15 amino acids. Germline V gene data show CDR1 as SGHTA and CDR2 as FQGNSA. V lost 5 bases and J lost 3, with 17 bases in between. CDR3 nucleotides: TGTGCCAGCAGCCCGAACTCCCTCGGGCTCTACGAGCAGTACGTC. Encoded protein: CASSPNSLGLYEQYV.

This clonotype has more than one count but fewer than ten. The chain has TRBV6-1 and TRBJ1-1, with D perhaps TRBD1 (5 bases). This CDR3 has 12 amino acids. The V end was cut by 10 bases, the J end by 6 bases, with 15 bases between. Looked up from germline, CDR1 is MNHNS and CDR2 is SASEGT. The CDR3 protein is CATNRGVAEAFF. In nucleotides, the CDR3 is TGTGCCACAAACCGAGGGGTAGCTGAAGCTTTCTTT.

This clonotype was observed at least ten times. This sequence joins TRBV5-1 and TRBJ1-1, with a weak D call TRBD1 (5 bases). The CDR3 is made up of 13 amino acids. Germline loops: CDR1 SGHRS, CDR2 YFSETQ. V was trimmed by 5 bases and J by 2 bases, leaving 10 bases between them. The CDR3 bases are TGCGCCAGCAGGGTCCAGGGCAACACTGAAGCTTTCTTT. This encodes CASRVQGNTEAFF.

Many counts were recorded for this clonotype. This sequence joins TRBV5-1 and TRBJ2-3; D is unresolved. The CDR3 runs to 15 residues. Germline assignment: CDR1 SGHRS and CDR2 YFSETQ. V shed 0 bases and J shed 0 bases, with 8 bases lying between them. CDR3 in amino acids: CASSLGPSSTDTQYF. The CDR3, as DNA: TGCGCCAGCAGCTTGGGTCCTAGTAGCACAGATACGCAGTATTTT.

This sequence joins TRBV7-2 and TRBJ1-2; TRBD1 might be the D (6 bases). The CDR3 sequence is 13 residues long. Germline V gives CDR1 SGHTA, CDR2 FQGNSA. Trimming left V 4 bases short and J 7 bases short, with 13 bases between. CDR3: CASSSQGEGGYTF. CDR3 coding DNA: TGTGCCAGCAGCTCACAGGGAGAGGGTGGCTACACCTTC.

This clonotype was seen at least ten times. The chain is built from TRBV12-3 or TRBV12-4 and TRBJ2-1; the match to TRBD2 covers 12 bases. Trimming at V came to 2 bases and at J to 9 bases, leaving 8 bases not matched to a gene. The CDR3 has 16 residues. CDR3 region: CASSLLAGGPRGEQFF. The CDR3 DNA reads TGTGCCAGCAGTTTACTAGCGGGGGGGCCGCGGGGTGAGCAGTTCTTC.

V gene TRBV5-6 combines with J gene TRBJ2-3; 7 bases agree with TRBD2. The CDR3 extends over 15 amino acids. From germline, CDR1 is SGHDT and CDR2 YYEEEE. V shed 3 bases and J 2 bases; nucleotides not matched to a gene: 6. For the CDR3, the DNA is TGTGCCAGCAGCTCAAGACTAGCCACCACAGATACGCAGTATTTT. Amino acid sequence: CASSSRLATTDTQYF.

The rearrangement links TRBV6-2 or TRBV6-3 to TRBJ2-1; 11 nucleotides align to TRBD2. CDR1 is MNHEY, CDR2 SVGEGT, per germline. The CDR3 extends over 15 amino acids. Trimming removed 6 bases from V and 9 bases from J; junction bases left unmatched: 10. In DNA form, the CDR3 reads TGTGCCAGCAGCCTTAGCGGGGGGGCTTTTGCTGAGCAGTTCTTC. Protein product: CASSLSGGAFAEQFF.

Only a few counts were recorded for this clonotype. The rearrangement uses TRBV7-3 and TRBJ1-1; no reliable D call. Trimming pared 2 bases from V and 5 bases from J, leaving 9 bases between. Germline CDR1 reads SGHTA; CDR2 reads FQGTGA. The CDR3 spans 13 residues. The CDR3, as DNA: TGTGCCAGCAGCTTATCCCAGACGACTGAAGCTTTCTTT. Amino acid sequence: CASSLSQTTEAFF.

This clonotype was found a few times. V usage is TRBV5-1 and J usage is TRBJ2-5; TRBD2 matches at 14 bases. The CDR3 loop spans 17 amino acids. V lost 4 bases to trimming and J lost 0 bases; unmatched junction nucleotides: 5. The germline CDR1 and CDR2 sequences are SGHRS and YFSETQ. The CDR3 DNA reads as TGCGCCAGCAGCCAGGGACTAGCGGGGGCTCACCAAGAGACCCAGTACTTC. Translation gives CASSQGLAGAHQETQYF.

The V call is TRBV2, the J call TRBJ2-7; 14 positions agree with TRBD2. After removal of 6 bases from V and 4 bases from J, the junction contained 8 bases not matched to a gene. The CDR3 sequence is 16 residues long. CDR1 and CDR2 from the germline V gene are SNHLY and FYNNEI. The CDR3 region has the DNA TGTGCCAGCAGAGCACCGGGACTAGCGGGGGATTACGAGCAGTACGTC. It is translated as CASRAPGLAGDYEQYV.

This clonotype occurred a few times. This chain uses TRBV9 with TRBJ1-1; 7 bases agree with TRBD1. The junction had 7 bases not matched to a gene; V was cut back by 4 bases and J by 1 base. Looked up from germline, CDR1 is SGDLS and CDR2 is YYNGEE. This CDR3 is built from 15 residues. DNA of the CDR3: TGTGCCAGCAGCCGACAGGGTGCCTCGAACACTGAAGCTTTCTTT. Its translation: CASSRQGASNTEAFF.

This clonotype was seen only a few times. The CDR3 spells CASSLGLGAGGQYNEQFF. The CDR3 DNA reads as TGTGCCAGCAGCTTAGGTCTCGGAGCGGGGGGGCAGTACAATGAGCAGTTCTTC. The chain couples TRBV7-6 to TRBJ2-1; 10 bases are a match to TRBD2. Germline V gene lookup returns CDR1 SGHVS and CDR2 FNYEAQ. Germline trimming cut 1 base from V and 4 bases from J; bases unmatched to any gene: 10. This CDR3 comprises 18 residues.

This chain uses TRBV7-9 with TRBJ1-5; D gene ambiguous. V was clipped by 1 base and J by 7 bases, with 14 bases between them. CDR1 is SEHNR and CDR2 is FQNEAQ in the germline V gene (reference sequence). This CDR3 is built from 15 residues. CDR3 sequence: CASSLGSSAIQPQHF. As DNA, the CDR3 is TGTGCCAGCAGCTTAGGGTCCTCCGCTATACAGCCCCAGCATTTT.

This clonotype has ten or more counts. CDR3 sequence: CASSPRTRELFF. The CDR3 DNA reads as TGTGCCAGCAGCCCTAGGACTCGGGAGCTGTTTTTT. The V call is TRBV7-9, the J call TRBJ2-2; perhaps TRBD2 as D (5 bases). Per the germline V gene, CDR1 is SEHNR and CDR2 is FQNEAQ (reference sequence). V gave up 5 bases and J gave up 9 bases, with 10 bases separating them. CDR3 length: 12 residues. The variable domain in full, with the rest retrieved from reference TRBV7-9 and TRBJ2-2, is DTGVSQNPRHKITKRGQNVTFRCDPISEHNRLYWYRQTLGQGPEFLTYFQNEAQLEKSRLLSDRFSAERPKGSFSTLEIQRTEQGDSAMYLCASSPRTRELFFGEGSRLTVL.

The chain is built from TRBV12-3 or TRBV12-4 and TRBJ1-2; no clear D. CDR3 length equals 12 residues. Trimming shortened V by 8 bases and J by 7 bases, and 14 bases separated the two germline ends. The CDR3 DNA follows: TGTGCCAGCCGAGAGGGTGTGGGTGGCTACACCTTC. It yields the protein CASREGVGGYTF.

This rearrangement joins TRBV10-1 to TRBJ2-5, with D unresolved. The CDR3 has 14 amino acids. The germline V gene encodes CDR1 WNHNN and CDR2 SYGVQD (reference sequence). Trimming cost V 4 bases and J 0 bases, with 9 bases left between them. As DNA, the CDR3 is TGCGCCAGCAGTGCAGCGTGGGACCAAGAGACCCAGTACTTC. As protein: CASSAAWDQETQYF.

This clonotype was found a few times. The V call is TRBV7-9, the J call TRBJ1-1; D possibly corresponds to TRBD1 (5 bases). Germline CDR1 reads SEHNR; CDR2 reads FQNEAQ (reference sequence). V lost 5 bases to trimming and J lost 1 base, with 11 bases between them. The CDR3 has 14 amino acids. The CDR3 coding sequence is TGTGCCAGCAGCCGAATGGGGGAGAACACTGAAGCTTTCTTT. Amino acid sequence: CASSRMGENTEAFF.